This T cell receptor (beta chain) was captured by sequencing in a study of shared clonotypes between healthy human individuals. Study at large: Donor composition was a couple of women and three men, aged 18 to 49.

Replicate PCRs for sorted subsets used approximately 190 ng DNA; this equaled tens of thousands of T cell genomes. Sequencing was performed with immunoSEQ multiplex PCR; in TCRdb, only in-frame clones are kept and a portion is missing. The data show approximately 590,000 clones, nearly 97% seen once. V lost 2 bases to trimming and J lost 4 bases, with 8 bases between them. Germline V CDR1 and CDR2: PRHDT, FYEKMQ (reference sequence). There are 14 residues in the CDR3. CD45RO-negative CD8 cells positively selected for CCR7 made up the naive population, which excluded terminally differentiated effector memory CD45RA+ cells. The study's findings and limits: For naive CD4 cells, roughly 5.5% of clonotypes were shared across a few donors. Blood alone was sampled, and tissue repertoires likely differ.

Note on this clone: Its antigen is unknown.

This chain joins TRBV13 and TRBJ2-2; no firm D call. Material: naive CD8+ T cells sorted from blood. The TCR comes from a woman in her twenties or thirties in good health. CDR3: CASSLYGFTGELFF. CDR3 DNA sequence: TGTGCCAGCAGCTTATACGGCTTCACCGGGGAGCTGTTTTTT.